The rows below give T cell receptor beta chains drawn from one sample of a study of T cell responses to AZD1222 COVID-19 vaccine. Profiling relied on immunoSEQ multiplex PCR, and the TCRdb table lists in-frame clones only, not all of them. The data show about 160,000 clones, roughly 90% seen once. The sample here was peripheral blood, taken 28 days after the second AZD1222 dose. These receptors all come from an adult who received the AZD1222 COVID-19 vaccine. Both conserved end residues are part of each CDR3. The D gene is left open where the match is weak. The size field is filled for only some rows; it gives once, few, many or a size class.

clone_size d_call j_call v_call cdr3_nt cdr3_aa
. TRBD2 TRBJ2-7 TRBV4-1 TGCGCCAGCAGCCAACGACTAGCGGCCTACGAGCAGTACTTC CASSQRLAAYEQYF
once TRBD2 TRBJ2-1 TRBV4-1 TGCGCCAGCAGCCAAAGCGGACGGAATCTTGGGAGGGACAATGAGCAGTTCTTC CASSQSGRNLGRDNEQFF
. TRBD1 TRBJ1-4 TRBV27 TGTGCCAGCAGTTTTGGGACAGGGAATGAAAAACTGTTTTTT CASSFGTGNEKLFF
. . TRBJ2-7 TRBV27 TGTGCCAGCAGTTTATCGGGTCCATACGAGCAGTACTTC CASSLSGPYEQYF
once . TRBJ2-7 TRBV3-1/TRBV3-2 TGTGCCAGCAGCCAAGATTGGGGGAACAGATCCTACGAGCAGTACTTC CASSQDWGNRSYEQYF
once . TRBJ1-2 TRBV5-1 TGCGCCAGCAGCCCTGAGACAGGCCGCTATGGCTACACCTTC CASSPETGRYGYTF
once . TRBJ1-2 TRBV7-9 TGTGCCAGCAGCCCCCAAGGAGCAAATAACTATGGCTACACCTTC CASSPQGANNYGYTF
. TRBD1 TRBJ1-5 TRBV4-1 TGCGCCAGCAGCCAAGAAGCAACAGGGGATCAGCCCCAGCATTTT CASSQEATGDQPQHF
. . TRBJ2-5 TRBV19 TGTGCCAGTAGTATACTCCTAGACAGGCCTTCGTTCTACTTC CASSILLDRPSFYF
. . TRBJ2-3 TRBV6-5 TGTGCCAGCAGTTATACGCATTCCACAGATACGCAGTATTTT CASSYTHSTDTQYF
. TRBD2 TRBJ2-7 TRBV5-1 TGCGCCAGCAGCTTAAGACTAGCGGGAGACCACGAGCAGTACTTC CASSLRLAGDHEQYF
. . TRBJ2-5 TRBV12-2 TGTGCATATCGGACAGCACTGAAAGAGACCCAGTACTTC CAYRTALKETQYF
. TRBD1 TRBJ1-2 TRBV10-3 TGTGCCATCAGTGTGACAACCGGGACAGGGGGCAGGGGCTACACCTTC CAISVTTGTGGRGYTF
. . TRBJ2-3 TRBV25-1 TGTGCCAGCAGTGTTAGACATACGCAGTATTTT CASSVRHTQYF
. TRBD1 TRBJ1-5 TRBV6-2/TRBV6-3 TGTGCCAGCAGACCTGCCATGGGACAGGGCGATCAGCCCCAGCATTTT CASRPAMGQGDQPQHF
. . TRBJ1-2 TRBV5-4 TGTGCCAGCAGCTTGGGAGGGGACTTAGGAAACTATGGCTACACCTTC CASSLGGDLGNYGYTF
. TRBD2 TRBJ2-1 TRBV7-9 TGTGCCAGCAGCTTCTATAGCGGGAGGGACAATGAGCAGTTCTTC CASSFYSGRDNEQFF
. . TRBJ1-1 TRBV24-1 TGTGCCACCTCGACAGGCGATTGGGAAGCTTTCTTT CATSTGDWEAFF
. TRBD1 TRBJ1-2 TRBV29-1 TGCAGCGTTGACCACGATCATAAGACAGGGAGCTATGGCTACACCTTC CSVDHDHKTGSYGYTF
. . TRBJ2-1 TRBV28 TGTGCCATCGAGGGGGGTCCACCTGTTCTTGAGCAGTTCTTC CAIEGGPPVLEQFF
once . TRBJ2-5 TRBV2 TGTGCCAGCAGTCTCCAAGAGACCCAGTACTTC CASSLQETQYF
. . TRBJ2-1 TRBV11-2 TGTGCCAGCAGCTTAGGGGGGGCTACTCAGTTCTTC CASSLGGATQFF
. . TRBJ1-1 TRBV9 TGTGCCAGCAGCGTGCAGGGATTCACTGAAGCTTTCTTT CASSVQGFTEAFF
. . TRBJ1-5 TRBV30 TGTGCCTGGAGTGAAGGGGCCAGCAATCAGCCCCAGCATTTT CAWSEGASNQPQHF
. TRBD1 TRBJ1-2 TRBV27 TGTGCCAGCAGTTTATTGGGACAGGGGATGTATGGCTACACCTTC CASSLLGQGMYGYTF
. . TRBJ2-7 TRBV29-1 TGCAGCGTTGAAACTAGGGACTACGAGCAGTACTTC CSVETRDYEQYF
. TRBD1 TRBJ1-5 TRBV28 TGTGCCAGCAAAATCGGGACAGGGGGGAATCAGCCCCAGCATTTT CASKIGTGGNQPQHF
. . TRBJ1-3 TRBV20-1 TGCAGTGCTAGTCGGACTTTCTCTGGAAACACCATATATTTT CSASRTFSGNTIYF
. TRBD1 TRBJ2-7 TRBV11-3 TGTGCCAGCAGCTTGACCAAACGGACAGGGGACGACGAGCAGTACTTC CASSLTKRTGDDEQYF
. . TRBJ2-2 TRBV30 TGTGCCTGGAGACTGACGGCTTCGTGGGAGCTGTTTTTT CAWRLTASWELFF
. . TRBJ1-4 TRBV7-2 TGTGCCAGCGTTGAACGAGACGGTGAAAAACTGTTTTTT CASVERDGEKLFF
once . TRBJ1-3 TRBV7-9 TGTGCCAGCAGCAGCGGGGCCGGAAACACCATATATTTT CASSSGAGNTIYF
. TRBD1 TRBJ1-6 TRBV18 TGTGCCAGCTCATCCGGACAGGGCTTTCGTTCACCCCTCCACTTT CASSSGQGFRSPLHF
. . TRBJ1-5 TRBV19 TGTGCCAGTAACACCAGGGGTTTCTCTCAGCCCCAGCATTTT CASNTRGFSQPQHF
. TRBD1 TRBJ1-2 TRBV19 TGTGCCAGTAGTCCAACCGGGACAGGGGGCTTGGGCTACACCTTC CASSPTGTGGLGYTF
once . TRBJ2-1 TRBV5-4 TGTGCCAGCAGCTTGGCCTTGTACCGCGGAGAGGGTGAGCAGTTCTTC CASSLALYRGEGEQFF
. . TRBJ1-2 TRBV4-2 TGTGCCAGCAGCCAAGAAAATGGGGGGGGCTATTATGGCTACACCTTC CASSQENGGGYYGYTF
. . TRBJ1-1 TRBV4-2 TGTGCCAGCAGCCGCGAGGTGAACACTGAAGCTTTCTTT CASSREVNTEAFF
few TRBD2 TRBJ2-7 TRBV11-3 TGTGCCAGCAGCTTAATTCTTCCTAGCGGGAGGCTCTACGAGCAGTACTTC CASSLILPSGRLYEQYF
once . TRBJ2-7 TRBV6-5 TGTGCCAGCAGAGGGGCAGGATCAACCTACGAGCAGTACTTC CASRGAGSTYEQYF
. TRBD1 TRBJ2-7 TRBV7-9 TGTGCCAGCAGCTTAGAATCCGGGACAGGCCCCTACGAGCAGTACTTC CASSLESGTGPYEQYF